Detailed here is one T cell receptor beta chain. Its antigen is not known. Each patient relapsed following autologous stem cell transplantation, and prior brentuximab vedotin exposure differed. The source of the sample is a study of PD-1 blockade in classical Hodgkin lymphoma. Findings and caveats of the study: What caused the repertoire differences, perhaps disease activity or prior therapy, remains undefined.

The table came from immunoSEQ multiplex PCR; TCRdb's copy has only in-frame clones and leaves some out. Here the sample spans about 110,000 clones, about nine tenths being singletons. This material consisted of peripheral blood mononuclear cells (PBMCs), taken before the second cycle of nivolumab. The clonotype comes from a human donor with classical Hodgkin lymphoma.

The CDR3 is CASMPDSNYGYTF. CDR3 sequence (DNA): TGTGCCAGCATGCCGGACAGTAACTATGGCTACACCTTC. The V gene is TRBV6-1, the J gene TRBJ1-2, with D tentatively TRBD1 (6 bases). The CDR3 loop spans 13 amino acids. Trimming shortened V by 7 bases and J by 1 base, and 10 bases separated the two germline ends. Germline CDR1 is MNHNS and CDR2 is SASEGT.